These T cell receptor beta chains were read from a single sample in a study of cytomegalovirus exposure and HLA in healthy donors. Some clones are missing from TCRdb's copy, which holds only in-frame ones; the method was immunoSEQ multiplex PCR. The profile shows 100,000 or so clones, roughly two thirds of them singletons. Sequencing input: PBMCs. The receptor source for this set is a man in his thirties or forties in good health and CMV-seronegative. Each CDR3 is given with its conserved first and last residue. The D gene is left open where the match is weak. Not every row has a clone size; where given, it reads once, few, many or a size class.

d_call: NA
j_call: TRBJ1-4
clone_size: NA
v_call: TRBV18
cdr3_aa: CASSPTVPNEKLFF
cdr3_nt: TGTGCCAGCTCACCGACAGTCCCTAATGAAAAACTGTTTTTT

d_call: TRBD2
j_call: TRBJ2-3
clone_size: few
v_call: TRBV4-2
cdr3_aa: CASSPGGGASTDTQYF
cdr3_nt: TGTGCCAGCAGCCCCGGGGGAGGGGCTAGCACAGATACGCAGTATTTT

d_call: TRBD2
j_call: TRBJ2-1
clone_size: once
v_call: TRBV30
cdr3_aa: CAWSGTSGSLQQFF
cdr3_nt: TGTGCCTGGAGCGGGACTAGCGGGAGTCTTCAGCAGTTCTTC

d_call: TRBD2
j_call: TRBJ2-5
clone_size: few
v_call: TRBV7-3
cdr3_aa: CASSLGSGGTQYF
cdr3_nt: TGTGCCAGCAGCTTAGGGTCGGGGGGGACCCAGTACTTC

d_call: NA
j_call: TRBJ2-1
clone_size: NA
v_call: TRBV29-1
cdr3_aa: CSESGTAPSFKQFF
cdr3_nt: TGCAGCGAGTCCGGGACTGCTCCGTCATTTAAGCAGTTCTTC

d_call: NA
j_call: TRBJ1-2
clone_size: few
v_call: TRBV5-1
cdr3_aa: CASSLDTTTRGYTF
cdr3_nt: TGCGCCAGCAGCTTGGACACGACTACACGGGGCTACACCTTC

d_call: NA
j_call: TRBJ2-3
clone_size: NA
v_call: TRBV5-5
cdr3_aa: CASSTLAGTDTQYF
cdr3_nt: TGTGCCAGCAGCACCTTAGCGGGCACAGATACGCAGTATTTT

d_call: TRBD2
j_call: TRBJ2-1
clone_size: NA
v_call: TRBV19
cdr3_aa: CASRVGGGNEQFF
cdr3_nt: TGTGCCAGTAGGGTCGGCGGGGGGAATGAGCAGTTCTTC

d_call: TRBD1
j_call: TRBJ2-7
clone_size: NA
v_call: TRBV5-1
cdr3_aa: CASSSTTGIGEQYF
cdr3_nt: TGCGCCAGCAGCTCAACGACAGGGATCGGCGAGCAGTACTTC

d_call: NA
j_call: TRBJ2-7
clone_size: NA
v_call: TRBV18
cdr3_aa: CASSWDTSSYEQYF
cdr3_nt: TGTGCCAGCTCTTGGGACACCAGCTCCTACGAGCAGTACTTC

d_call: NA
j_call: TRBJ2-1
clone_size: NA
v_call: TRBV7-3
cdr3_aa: CASSLQGTYNEQFF
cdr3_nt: TGTGCCAGCAGCTTACAGGGGACCTACAATGAGCAGTTCTTC

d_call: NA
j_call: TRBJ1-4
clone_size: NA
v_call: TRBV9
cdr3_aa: CASSPDGATNEKLFF
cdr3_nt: TGTGCCAGCAGCCCCGACGGAGCAACTAATGAAAAACTGTTTTTT

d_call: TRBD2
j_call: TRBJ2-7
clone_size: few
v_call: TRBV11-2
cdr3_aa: CASSPTSGSYEQYF
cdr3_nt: TGTGCCAGCAGCCCGACTAGCGGGAGCTACGAGCAGTACTTC

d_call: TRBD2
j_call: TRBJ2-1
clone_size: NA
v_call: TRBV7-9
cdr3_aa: CSSSLTGKRDHEQFF
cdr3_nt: TGTTCCAGCAGCTTAACTGGGAAGCGGGACCATGAGCAGTTCTTC

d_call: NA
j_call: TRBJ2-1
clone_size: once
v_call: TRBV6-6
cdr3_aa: CASSPSDNEQFF
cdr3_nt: TGTGCCAGCAGCCCCTCGGACAATGAGCAGTTCTTC

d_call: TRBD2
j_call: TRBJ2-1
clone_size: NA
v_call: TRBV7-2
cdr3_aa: CASSSRLAGGRNEQFF
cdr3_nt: TGTGCCAGCAGCTCCCGACTAGCGGGAGGGCGAAATGAGCAGTTCTTC

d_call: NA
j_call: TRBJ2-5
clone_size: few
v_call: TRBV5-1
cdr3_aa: CASSLVSSEETQYF
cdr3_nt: TGCGCCAGCAGCTTGGTTTCTAGCGAGGAGACCCAGTACTTC

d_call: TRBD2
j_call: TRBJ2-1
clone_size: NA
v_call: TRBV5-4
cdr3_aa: CASSLGGRAANEQFF
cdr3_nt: TGTGCCAGCAGCTTGGGAGGGAGGGCCGCCAATGAGCAGTTCTTC

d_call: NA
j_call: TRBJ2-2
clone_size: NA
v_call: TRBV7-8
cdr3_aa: CASSLEGALGTGELFF
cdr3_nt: TGTGCCAGCAGCTTAGAAGGGGCCCTGGGCACCGGGGAGCTGTTTTTT

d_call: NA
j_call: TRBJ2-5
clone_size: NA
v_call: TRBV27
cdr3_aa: CASSLPPRQETQYF
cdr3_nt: TGTGCCAGCAGTTTACCACCCAGACAAGAGACCCAGTACTTC

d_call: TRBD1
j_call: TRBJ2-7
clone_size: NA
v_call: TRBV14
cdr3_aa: CARVRTGEREQYF
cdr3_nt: TGTGCCAGAGTCCGGACAGGGGAACGCGAGCAGTACTTC

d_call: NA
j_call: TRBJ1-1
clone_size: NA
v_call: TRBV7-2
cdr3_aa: CASSLDMGGGKRGTEAFF
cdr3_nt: TGTGCCAGCAGCTTAGATATGGGAGGGGGAAAGAGAGGCACTGAAGCTTTCTTT

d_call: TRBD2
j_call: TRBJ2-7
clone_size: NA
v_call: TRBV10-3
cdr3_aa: CAISGTSDEQYF
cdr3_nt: TGTGCCATCAGTGGGACTAGCGACGAGCAGTACTTC

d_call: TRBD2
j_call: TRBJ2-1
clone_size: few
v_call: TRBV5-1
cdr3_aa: CASRRSGSSYNEQFF
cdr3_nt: TGCGCCAGCAGGAGAAGCGGGAGCTCCTACAATGAGCAGTTCTTC